Below, 21 T cell receptor beta chains from the same sample are listed, as sequenced in a study of blood T cell repertoires in COVID-19. Sequencing was performed with immunoSEQ multiplex PCR; in TCRdb, only in-frame clones are kept and a portion is missing. The sample has 250,000 to 300,000 clones, approximately 88% seen once. The sample was peripheral blood. These receptors all stem from a woman between 25 and 40 years old who had recovered from COVID-19.

The V call is TRBV4-3, the J call TRBJ1-1; D remains ambiguous. Germline V gives CDR1 LGHNA, CDR2 YSLEER. Trimming took 1 base from V and 0 from J, leaving 12 bases between them. CDR3 length: 16 residues. DNA of the CDR3: TGCGCCAGCAGCCAAGGGCGGCCAGATATGAACACTGAAGCTTTCTTT. Protein product: CASSQGRPDMNTEAFF.

The genes are TRBV6-1 and TRBJ1-6; D ambiguous. The CDR3 runs 14 residues. Per germline, CDR1 MNHNS and CDR2 SASEGT. V lost 3 bases to trimming and J lost 14 bases, with 17 bases between them. CDR3 sequence (DNA): TGTGCCAGCAGTGACCGGACGAGGGATTTAGCCCTCCACTTT. Its translation: CASSDRTRDLALHF.

The rearrangement uses TRBV11-1 and TRBJ1-1; 7 bases align to TRBD1. The CDR3 runs to 15 residues. Germline trimming cut 6 bases from V and 4 bases from J; bases unmatched to any gene: 11. Germline-derived CDR1 and CDR2 are SGHAT and FQDESV (reference sequence). The chain's CDR3 is CASRQGGRGVTEAFF. DNA for the CDR3: TGTGCCAGCAGGCAAGGGGGCAGGGGAGTCACTGAAGCTTTCTTT.

The rearrangement joins TRBV2 to TRBJ2-7; 10 bases match TRBD1. The V segment lost 1 base and the J segment 6 bases; nucleotides outside the gene matches: 9. Germline-derived CDR1 and CDR2 are SNHLY and FYNNEI. CDR3 length: 16 amino acids. DNA for the CDR3: TGTGCCAGCAGTGAAGGGGGGACAGGGGAGGTTGCCGAGCAGTACTTC. Its translation is CASSEGGTGEVAEQYF.

The chain's CDR3 is CASSLRSSGGGTDTQYF. The DNA of the CDR3 is TGTGCCAGCAGTTTAAGGTCTAGCGGGGGGGGCACAGATACGCAGTATTTT. This sequence joins TRBV27 and TRBJ2-3; 12 positions match TRBD2. The V and J ends lost 2 bases and 1 base, in that order; junction bases with no gene match: 4. CDR1 and CDR2 (germline): MNHEY, SMNVEV (reference sequence). The CDR3 spans 17 residues.

This chain uses TRBV5-1 with TRBJ2-2; possible D gene TRBD1, 6 bases. Trimming left V 5 bases short and J 0 bases short, with 11 bases between. The CDR3 length is 15 residues. The germline V gene has CDR1 SGHRS and CDR2 YFSETQ. CDR3 sequence (DNA): TGCGCCAGCAGTTCCGGGACAACGAACACCGGGGAGCTGTTTTTT. This gives the protein CASSSGTTNTGELFF.

This clone was detected once. The CDR3, as DNA: TGTGCCACCAGCAGAGGGACAGGGAGAGACTATGGCTACACCTTC. Translation: CATSRGTGRDYGYTF. The rearrangement joins TRBV15 to TRBJ1-2, with TRBD1 matching over 8 bases. The V gene end was trimmed by 1 base and the J gene end by 3 bases; junction bases not matched to a gene: 4. Germline CDR1 LNHNV, CDR2 YYDKDF (reference sequence). This CDR3 contains 15 residues.

The J gene is TRBJ2-3, the V gene TRBV7-9, with D perhaps matching TRBD2 (6 bases). The germline V gene has CDR1 SEHNR and CDR2 FQNEAQ (reference sequence). CDR3 length: 17 amino acids. V dropped 1 base and J dropped 0 bases, with 14 bases sitting between them. The CDR3 region is CASSLDSGGASTDTQYF. As DNA, the CDR3 is TGTGCCAGCAGCTTAGATAGTGGAGGGGCAAGCACAGATACGCAGTATTTT.

The chain recombines TRBV12-3 or TRBV12-4 with TRBJ2-7; TRBD2 aligns across 8 bases. J lost 6 bases, V lost 5 bases, and 6 bases had no gene match. The CDR3 consists of 13 residues. CDR3 protein: CASSRGTSSEQYF. In nucleotides, the CDR3 is TGTGCCAGCAGTCGGGGGACTAGTTCCGAGCAGTACTTC.

The V call is TRBV7-8, the J call TRBJ1-2, with D uncertain. From germline, CDR1 is SGHVS and CDR2 FQNEAQ. The CDR3 runs to 14 residues. V lost 1 base and J lost 8, with 14 bases in between. The CDR3 region has the DNA TGTGCCAGCAGCTTAGGTCCCCTTGGCGGCGGCTACACCTTC. It yields the protein CASSLGPLGGGYTF.

The chain combines TRBV13 with TRBJ2-4, with a possible D match to TRBD2 (6 bases). The germline gives CDR1 PRHDT, CDR2 FYEKMQ (reference sequence). The V and J ends lost 0 bases and 7 bases respectively, with 13 bases between them. This CDR3 comprises 15 residues. The CDR3 nucleotides read TGTGCCAGCAGCTTAGGGGCAGGTGGGAGGAACATTCAGTACTTC. Protein sequence: CASSLGAGGRNIQYF. Drawing the rest from reference TRBV13 and TRBJ2-4, the complete variable domain is AAGVIQSPRHLIKEKRETATLKCYPIPRHDTVYWYQQGPGQDPQFLISFYEKMQSDKGSIPDRFSAQQFSDYHSELNMSSLELGDSALYFCASSLGAGGRNIQYFGAGTRLSVL.

This clone was observed at least ten times. The genes are TRBV7-9 and TRBJ1-5; no clear D. CDR1 and CDR2 from the germline V gene are SEHNR and FQNEAQ (reference sequence). The V end was cut by 1 base, the J end by 5 bases, with 9 bases between. This CDR3 contains 14 residues. The CDR3 bases are TGTGCCAGCAGCTTAGACAATTCTTATCAGCCCCAGCATTTT. Amino acid sequence: CASSLDNSYQPQHF.

This chain uses TRBV4-3 with TRBJ2-5; possible D gene TRBD2, 6 bases. Trimming took 2 bases from V and 1 from J, leaving 17 bases between them. The V gene's germline CDR1 is LGHNA and CDR2 YSLEER. The CDR3 consists of 17 residues. Here the CDR3 reads CASSQLIGLATQETQYF. As DNA, the CDR3 is TGCGCCAGCAGCCAACTCATTGGGCTAGCGACCCAAGAGACCCAGTACTTC.

The genes are TRBV7-9 and TRBJ1-2, with a possible D match to TRBD1 (5 bases). There are 13 residues in the CDR3. Germline assignment: CDR1 SEHNR and CDR2 FQNEAQ (reference sequence). The CDR3 nucleotides read TGTGTGGGGGGAGAGTCCTTCAACTATGGCTACACCTTC. The encoded protein is CVGGESFNYGYTF.

V is TRBV5-1 and J is TRBJ2-1; 9 bases line up with TRBD2. This CDR3 has 15 residues. Trimming took 3 bases from V and 5 from J; bases not matched to a gene: 6. CDR1 and CDR2 from the germline V gene are SGHRS and YFSETQ. The CDR3 nucleotides are TGCGCCAGCAGCTCATCTAGCGGGGCTGACAATGAGCAGTTCTTC. Encoded protein: CASSSSSGADNEQFF. Using reference TRBV5-1 and TRBJ2-1 for the parts outside the CDR3, the full variable domain is KAGVTQTPRYLIKTRGQQVTLSCSPISGHRSVSWYQQTPGQGLQFLFEYFSETQRNKGNFPGRFSGRQFSNSRSEMNVSTLELGDSALYLCASSSSSGADNEQFFGPGTRLTVL.

This chain uses TRBV2 with TRBJ2-7; D may be TRBD2 (6 bases). Per germline, CDR1 SNHLY and CDR2 FYNNEI. The V gene lost 7 bases and the J gene lost 5 bases, with 12 bases spanning the gap. This CDR3 comprises 12 residues. CDR3 DNA: TGTGCCAGCACGCGGGAATTCCACGAGCAGTACTTC. Protein product: CASTREFHEQYF. Variable domain in full (rest from reference TRBV2 and TRBJ2-7): EPEVTQTPSHQVTQMGQEVILRCVPISNHLYFYWYRQILGQKVEFLVSFYNNEISEKSEIFDDQFSVERPDGSNFTLKIRSTKLEDSAMYFCASTREFHEQYFGPGTRLTVT.

This rearrangement joins TRBV19 to TRBJ2-2; 9 positions match TRBD1. The CDR3 extends over 16 amino acids. Per germline, CDR1 LNHDA and CDR2 SQIVND (reference sequence). With V trimmed by 6 bases and J by 6 bases, 11 bases remained unmatched. The CDR3 DNA reads TGTGCCAGTAGCTGGACAGGGGCTATAGGGTCCGGGGAGCTGTTTTTT. This gives the protein CASSWTGAIGSGELFF.

The table lists this clone with a count of one. The genes are TRBV7-2 and TRBJ2-7; 8 bases are a match to TRBD1. Trimming cost V 3 bases and J 7 bases; bases outside gene matches: 8. Looked up from germline, CDR1 is SGHTA and CDR2 is FQGNSA. The CDR3 consists of 14 residues. CDR3 loop: CASSFTTGVGEQYF. DNA for the CDR3: TGTGCCAGCAGCTTTACGACAGGGGTGGGAGAGCAGTACTTC.

The rearrangement joins TRBV7-9 to TRBJ1-2; a weak D match, TRBD1 (6 bases). Germline V gene lookup returns CDR1 SEHNR and CDR2 FQNEAQ (reference sequence). The CDR3 contains 15 residues. V was pared by 5 bases and J by 3 bases, with 16 bases between. The CDR3 here is CASSPHLDRHYGYTF. DNA for the CDR3: TGTGCCAGCAGCCCCCACCTTGACAGGCACTATGGCTACACCTTC.

V is TRBV5-4 and J is TRBJ2-5; 9 bases are shared with TRBD1. The CDR3 is 16 amino acids. V dropped 0 bases and J dropped 3; count of bases not matched to a gene: 6. Germline-derived CDR1 and CDR2 are SGHNT and YYREEE (reference sequence). CDR3 in DNA: TGTGCCAGCAGCTTGGCCCAGACAGGGGGAAAAGAGACCCAGTACTTC. Translation gives CASSLAQTGGKETQYF. Based on the CDR3 plus reference TRBV5-4 and TRBJ2-5, the full variable domain is ETGVTQSPTHLIKTRGQQVTLRCSSQSGHNTVSWYQQALGQGPQFIFQYYREEENGRGNFPPRFSGLQFPNYSSELNVNALELDDSALYLCASSLAQTGGKETQYFGPGTRLLVL.

This chain connects TRBV29-1 to TRBJ1-1; no definite D call. V gave up 4 bases and J gave up 1 base, with 16 bases separating them. Per the germline V gene, CDR1 is SQVTM and CDR2 is ANQGSEA. This CDR3 is built from 15 residues. The CDR3 nucleotides are TGCAGCGTTGGGCAGGATAGGCGGGGGAACACTGAAGCTTTCTTT. It codes for CSVGQDRRGNTEAFF.